The subject of this entry is one T cell receptor (beta chain). Its antigen is unidentified. The sample is drawn from a study of T cell repertoires in cytomegalovirus infection. Turning to the study itself: Public TCR beta signature analysis indicated the presence of both CMV infection and matching HLA type.

TCRdb independently ran MiXCR on the reads; one entry per CDR3 protein. The sample contains hundreds of thousands of distinct CDR3 sequences, 24% of which appear only once. The CDR3 consists of 15 residues. Trimming left V 7 bases short and J 0 bases short, with 13 bases between. Germline assignment: CDR1 LNHDA and CDR2 SQIVND (reference sequence). Study-wide results and limits: The ex vivo response was dominated by HLA-C-restricted CMV-specific TCR beta clonotypes. Cumulative public TCR beta family frequency identified carriers of CMV plus the relevant HLA.

The TCR was taken from a human donor in good health (CMV status not recorded). Some clones in this sample may be carry-over from other donors' samples. Sequenced material: CD8+ T cells from PBMCs. J is TRBJ1-5 and V is TRBV19; no definite D call. The CDR3 here is CASTFSLYSNQPQHF. The CDR3, as DNA: TGTGCCAGTACTTTTAGCCTCTATAGCAATCAGCCCCAGCATTTT.